Below, 8 T cell receptor beta chains from the same sample are listed, as sequenced in a study of blood T cell repertoires in COVID-19. The method was immunoSEQ multiplex PCR; TCRdb's version includes in-frame clones alone and lacks a portion of them. The data contain a few hundred thousand clones, roughly 90% of them singletons. Sequences were obtained from peripheral blood. These receptor sequences come from a woman aged 25-40 years with COVID-19, enrolled during active disease.

The chain carries TRBV10-3 and TRBJ2-3, with TRBD2 matching 8 bases. This CDR3 contains 16 residues. Per the germline V gene, CDR1 is ENHRY and CDR2 is SYGVKD. Germline trimming cut 7 bases from V and 2 bases from J; bases unmatched to any gene: 11. CDR3 loop: CAITPGAGGPTDTQYF. CDR3 coding DNA: TGTGCCATCACCCCCGGGGCGGGGGGCCCCACAGATACGCAGTATTTT.

The chain combines TRBV19 with TRBJ2-3; D is undetermined. Between the trimmed V and J ends, which lost 6 bases and 1 base, there was a span of 11 bases. This CDR3 is 14 amino acids long. Germline CDR1 LNHDA, CDR2 SQIVND (reference sequence). CDR3 sequence (DNA): TGTGCCAGTAGCGACCGACATGGCACAGATACGCAGTATTTT. This translates into CASSDRHGTDTQYF.

The genes are TRBV14 and TRBJ2-6; D is uncertain. V lost 1 base and J lost 4, with 8 bases in between. The germline V gene has CDR1 SGHDN and CDR2 FVKESK. There are 15 residues in the CDR3. The CDR3 sequence: CASSQGVSGANVLTF. The DNA of the CDR3 is TGTGCCAGCAGCCAAGGCGTCTCCGGGGCCAACGTCCTGACTTTC.

This chain connects TRBV25-1 to TRBJ1-3, with D perhaps TRBD1 (5 bases). The V and J ends lost 2 bases and 0 bases respectively, with 11 bases between them. CDR1 is MGHDK and CDR2 is SYGVNS in the germline V gene. The CDR3 has 16 amino acids. The DNA for the CDR3 is TGTGCCAGCAGTGAACACAGGCTCGGCTCTGGAAACACCATATATTTT. It is translated as CASSEHRLGSGNTIYF.

The chain's CDR3 is CASSQLINRDTQYF. CDR3 DNA sequence: TGCGCCAGCAGCCAGCTCATCAACAGGGATACGCAGTATTTT. The chain joins TRBV4-1 to TRBJ2-3; possibly TRBD1 for D (5 bases). This CDR3 has 14 amino acids. Germline CDR1 reads MGHRA; CDR2 reads YSYEKL. V was cut by 3 bases and J by 6 bases, with 13 bases left in between.

V is TRBV6-2 or TRBV6-3 and J is TRBJ1-2; D is undetermined. Germline V gene data show CDR1 as MNHEY and CDR2 as SVGEGT. V was cut by 5 bases and J by 4 bases, with 14 bases left in between. There are 14 residues in the CDR3. CDR3 sequence reads: CASSRDGVSYGYTF. In DNA form, the CDR3 reads TGTGCCAGCAGTCGCGACGGGGTTAGCTATGGCTACACCTTC.

V is TRBV24-1 and J is TRBJ2-3; 8 nucleotides match TRBD1. Looked up from germline, CDR1 is KGHDR and CDR2 is SFDVKD. The CDR3 is made up of 15 amino acids. V gave up 5 bases and J gave up 4 bases; unmatched junction bases: 7. The CDR3 sequence: CATSAVTGEADTQYF. CDR3 DNA: TGTGCCACCAGTGCCGTGACAGGGGAAGCAGATACGCAGTATTTT.

This sequence joins TRBV7-6 and TRBJ2-3; 9 nucleotides match TRBD2. V lost 1 base, J lost 2 bases, and 4 bases stayed unmatched. CDR3 size: 16 residues. Germline V gives CDR1 SGHVS, CDR2 FNYEAQ. The CDR3 sequence is CASSLGASGITDTQYF. The CDR3 coding sequence is TGTGCCAGCAGCTTAGGAGCTAGCGGGATCACAGATACGCAGTATTTT.